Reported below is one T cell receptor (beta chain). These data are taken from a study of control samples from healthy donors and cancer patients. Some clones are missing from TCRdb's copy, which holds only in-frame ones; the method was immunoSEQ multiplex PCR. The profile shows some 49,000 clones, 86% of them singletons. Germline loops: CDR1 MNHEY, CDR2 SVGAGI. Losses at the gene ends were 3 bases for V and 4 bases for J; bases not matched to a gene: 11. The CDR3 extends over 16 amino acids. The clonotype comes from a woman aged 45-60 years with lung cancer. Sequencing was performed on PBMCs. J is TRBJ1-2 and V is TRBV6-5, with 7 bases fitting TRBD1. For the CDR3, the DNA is TGTGCCAGCAGTTATAACTGGGACAGCATCGGCTATGGCTACACCTTC. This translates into CASSYNWDSIGYGYTF.